The clone carrying this T cell receptor beta chain was seen only a few times. The data were obtained in a study of blood T cell repertoires in COVID-19. Trimming cost V 0 bases and J 8 bases, with 7 bases left between them. Germline CDR1 is LNHNV and CDR2 is YYDKDF (reference sequence). The CDR3 runs to 12 residues. Data came from immunoSEQ multiplex PCR; TCRdb stores just in-frame clones and leaves some out. Of roughly 97,000 clones in the sample, over 75% were seen once. The clonotype was recovered from a human donor in a cohort sampled during active COVID-19. V and J are TRBV15 and TRBJ1-2; D is ambiguous. Sequenced: peripheral blood. The CDR3 DNA is TGTGCCACCAGCAGAGATACGGGGGGCTACACCTTC. It yields the protein CATSRDTGGYTF.